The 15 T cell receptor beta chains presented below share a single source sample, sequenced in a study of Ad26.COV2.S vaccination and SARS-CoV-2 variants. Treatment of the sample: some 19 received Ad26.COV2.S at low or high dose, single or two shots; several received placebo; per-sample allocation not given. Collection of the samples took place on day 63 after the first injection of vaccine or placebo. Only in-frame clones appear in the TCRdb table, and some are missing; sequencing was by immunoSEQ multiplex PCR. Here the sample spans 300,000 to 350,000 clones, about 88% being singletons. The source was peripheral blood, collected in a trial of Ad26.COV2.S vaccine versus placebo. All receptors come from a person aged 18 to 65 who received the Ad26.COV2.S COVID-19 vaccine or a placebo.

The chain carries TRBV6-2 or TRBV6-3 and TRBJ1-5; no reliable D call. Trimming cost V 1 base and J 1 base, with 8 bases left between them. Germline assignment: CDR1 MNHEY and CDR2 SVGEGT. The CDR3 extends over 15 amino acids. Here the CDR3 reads CASSYFLRSNQPQHF. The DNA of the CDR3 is TGTGCCAGCAGTTACTTTCTTCGAAGCAATCAGCCCCAGCATTTT.

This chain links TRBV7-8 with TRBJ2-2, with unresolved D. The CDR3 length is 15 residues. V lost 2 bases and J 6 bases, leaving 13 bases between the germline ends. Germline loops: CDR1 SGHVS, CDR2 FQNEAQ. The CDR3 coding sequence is TGTGCCAGCAGCTTACGTGGAAGACCACCCGGGGAGCTGTTTTTT. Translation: CASSLRGRPPGELFF.

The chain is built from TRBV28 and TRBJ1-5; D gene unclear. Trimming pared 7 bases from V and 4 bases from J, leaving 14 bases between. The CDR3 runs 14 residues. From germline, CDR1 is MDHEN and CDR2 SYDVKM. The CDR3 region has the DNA TGTGCCAGCAAAATCCCAGTGGTGAATCAGCCCCAGCATTTT. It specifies CASKIPVVNQPQHF.

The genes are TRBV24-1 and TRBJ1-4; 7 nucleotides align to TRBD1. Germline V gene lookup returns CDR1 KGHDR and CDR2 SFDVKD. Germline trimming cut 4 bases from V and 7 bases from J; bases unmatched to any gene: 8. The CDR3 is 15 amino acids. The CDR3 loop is CATSDLTGLGEKLFF. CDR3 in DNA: TGTGCCACCAGTGACCTGACAGGGTTAGGTGAAAAACTGTTTTTT.

The CDR3 sequence: CASSQELGSNNSPLHF. Here the CDR3 DNA reads TGTGCCAGCAGCCAAGAGCTCGGCAGTAATAATTCACCCCTCCACTTT. The rearrangement uses TRBV3-1 (or the pseudogene TRBV3-2) and TRBJ1-6, with D unclear. The CDR3 sequence is 16 residues long. Per the germline V gene, CDR1 is LGHDT and CDR2 is YNNKEL (reference sequence). Trimming left V 0 bases short and J 5 bases short, with 11 bases between.

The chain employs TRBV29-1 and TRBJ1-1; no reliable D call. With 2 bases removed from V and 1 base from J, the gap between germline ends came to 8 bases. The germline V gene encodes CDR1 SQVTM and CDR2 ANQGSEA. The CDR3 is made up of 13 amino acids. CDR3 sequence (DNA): TGCAGCGTTGAACGGGGTGCGAACACTGAAGCTTTCTTT. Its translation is CSVERGANTEAFF.

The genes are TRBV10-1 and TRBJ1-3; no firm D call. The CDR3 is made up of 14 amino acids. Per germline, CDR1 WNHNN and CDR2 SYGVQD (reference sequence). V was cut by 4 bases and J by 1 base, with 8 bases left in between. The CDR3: CASSGGESGNTIYF. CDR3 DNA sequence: TGCGCCAGCAGTGGTGGAGAGTCTGGAAACACCATATATTTT.

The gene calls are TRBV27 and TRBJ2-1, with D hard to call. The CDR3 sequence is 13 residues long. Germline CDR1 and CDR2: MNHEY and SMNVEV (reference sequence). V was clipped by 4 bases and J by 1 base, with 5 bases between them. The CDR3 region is CASSWVSYNEQFF. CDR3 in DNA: TGTGCCAGCAGTTGGGTATCCTACAATGAGCAGTTCTTC.

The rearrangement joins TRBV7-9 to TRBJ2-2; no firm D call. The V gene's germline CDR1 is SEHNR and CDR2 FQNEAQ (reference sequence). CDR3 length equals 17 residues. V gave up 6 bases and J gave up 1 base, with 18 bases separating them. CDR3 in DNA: TGTGCCAGCAGACCGCCCCCCAGGTTTGAGAACACCGGGGAGCTGTTTTTT. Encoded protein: CASRPPPRFENTGELFF.

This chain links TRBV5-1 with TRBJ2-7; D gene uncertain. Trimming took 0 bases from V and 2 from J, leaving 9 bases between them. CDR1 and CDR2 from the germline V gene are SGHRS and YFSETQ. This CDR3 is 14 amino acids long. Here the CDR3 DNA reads TGCGCCAGCAGCTTGGTAGTGGGAACCTACGAGCAGTACTTC. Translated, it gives CASSLVVGTYEQYF.

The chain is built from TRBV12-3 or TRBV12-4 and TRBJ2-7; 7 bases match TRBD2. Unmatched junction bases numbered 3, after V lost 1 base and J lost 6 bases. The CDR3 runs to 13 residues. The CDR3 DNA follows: TGTGCCAGCAGTTTAGTGGGCGGGGGCGAGCAGTACTTC. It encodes CASSLVGGGEQYF.

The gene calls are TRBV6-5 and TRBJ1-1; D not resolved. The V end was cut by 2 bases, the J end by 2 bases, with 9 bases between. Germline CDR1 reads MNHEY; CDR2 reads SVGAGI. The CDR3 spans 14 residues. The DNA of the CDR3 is TGTGCCAGCAGTTACACAGACGGTAACACTGAAGCTTTCTTT. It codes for CASSYTDGNTEAFF.

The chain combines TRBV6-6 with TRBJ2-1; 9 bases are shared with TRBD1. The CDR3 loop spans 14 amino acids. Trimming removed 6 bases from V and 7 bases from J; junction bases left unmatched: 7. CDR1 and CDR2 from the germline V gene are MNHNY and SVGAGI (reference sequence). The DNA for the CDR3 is TGTGCCAGCAGCCATGGACAGGGGAGGAATGAGCAGTTCTTC. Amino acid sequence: CASSHGQGRNEQFF.

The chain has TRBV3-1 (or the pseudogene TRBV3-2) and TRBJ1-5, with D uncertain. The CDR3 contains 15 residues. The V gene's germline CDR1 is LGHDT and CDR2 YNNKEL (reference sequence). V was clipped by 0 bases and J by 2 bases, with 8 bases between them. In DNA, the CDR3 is TGTGCCAGCAGCCAAGACGGGGTCCGCAATCAGCCCCAGCATTTT. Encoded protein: CASSQDGVRNQPQHF.

The CDR3 region has the DNA TGTGCCAGTAGTCCTCGACGGTTTAACATGAACACTGAAGCTTTCTTT. Protein sequence: CASSPRRFNMNTEAFF. The gene calls are TRBV19 and TRBJ1-1; D gene unclear. The V gene lost 5 bases and the J gene lost 0 bases, with 16 bases spanning the gap. CDR3 length: 16 residues. Germline V gene data show CDR1 as LNHDA and CDR2 as SQIVND (reference sequence).